This record covers a single TCR beta chain. Clones were read by immunoSEQ multiplex PCR, and TCRdb kept only the in-frame ones, dropping some. The sample has roughly 680,000 clones, 80% to 90% seen once. The CDR3 runs to 16 residues. V lost 6 bases, J lost 0 bases, and 5 bases stayed unmatched. CDR1 and CDR2 (germline): KGHSH, LQKENI. These data belong to a study of Ad26.COV2.S vaccination and SARS-CoV-2 variants. Study information: Donor was assigned to the Ad26.COV2.S arm of trial COV1001. Dosing was one shot or two shots 56 days apart.

Treatment described: over 15 received Ad26.COV2.S at low or high dose, single or two shots; about 5 received placebo; per-sample allocation not given. Day 63 after the first injection of vaccine or placebo was the sampling time. The sequences come from peripheral blood, collected in a trial of Ad26.COV2.S vaccine versus placebo. The chain recombines TRBV18 with TRBJ2-7, with 13 bases identical to TRBD2. The receptor's source is a person between 18 and 59 years old who received the Ad26.COV2.S COVID-19 vaccine or a placebo. CDR3 residues: CASSRGTSGTSYEQYF. In DNA, the CDR3 is TGTGCCAGCTCCCGCGGGACTAGCGGGACCTCCTACGAGCAGTACTTC.